These 14 T cell receptor beta chains were sequenced from one sample in a study of cytomegalovirus exposure and HLA in healthy donors. Amplification used 60 Vbeta primers and 13 Jbeta primers. The method was immunoSEQ multiplex PCR; TCRdb's version includes in-frame clones alone and lacks a portion of them. The table shows roughly 140,000 clones, with roughly 68% occurring only once. Sequenced material: PBMCs. These receptor sequences come from a man in his 60s in good health and CMV-seronegative.

This rearrangement joins TRBV27 to TRBJ1-6, with D unresolved. Germline values: CDR1 MNHEY, CDR2 SMNVEV (reference sequence). CDR3 length equals 19 residues. Trimming shortened V by 2 bases and J by 7 bases, and 24 bases separated the two germline ends. The CDR3 is CASSLKSLSAGLKNSPLHF. Here the CDR3 DNA reads TGTGCCAGCAGTTTAAAAAGCCTGTCGGCCGGACTTAAGAATTCACCCCTCCACTTT.

This clone has just a few counts. This chain joins TRBV28 and TRBJ1-2; D perhaps matches TRBD1 (6 bases). Germline V gene sequence: CDR1 MDHEN, CDR2 SYDVKM. The CDR3 is 16 amino acids. Trimming removed 5 bases at V and 4 bases at J, with 20 bases between. The CDR3 is CASSNGKRTGTYGYTF. The CDR3 region has the DNA TGTGCCAGCAGTAACGGGAAGAGAACAGGGACCTATGGCTACACCTTC.

Here the CDR3 reads CSAASEGGVNEAFF. CDR3 coding DNA: TGCAGCGCTGCTAGCGAGGGAGGTGTTAATGAAGCTTTCTTT. J is TRBJ1-1 and V is TRBV29-1; no clear D gene. Trimming left V 7 bases short and J 7 bases short, with 22 bases between. Germline CDR1 is SQVTM and CDR2 is ANQGSEA. The CDR3 loop spans 14 amino acids.

This clone has a single count. This sequence joins TRBV19 and TRBJ2-1, with D hard to call. The V gene's germline CDR1 is LNHDA and CDR2 SQIVND (reference sequence). Trimming cost V 1 base and J 0 bases, with 7 bases left between them. This CDR3 has 15 residues. The CDR3 DNA reads TGTGCCAGTAGTATAGTTCGCAGCTCCTACAATGAGCAGTTCTTC. Translated, it gives CASSIVRSSYNEQFF.

This chain connects TRBV28 to TRBJ1-4; 8 bases agree with TRBD1. Germline V gives CDR1 MDHEN, CDR2 SYDVKM. V was pared by 6 bases and J by 8 bases, with 8 bases of the junction left unmatched. The CDR3 covers 14 residues. DNA of the CDR3: TGTGCCAGCAGCCGGAGGACAGGGATCGAAAAACTGTTTTTT. Its protein is CASSRRTGIEKLFF.

The gene calls are TRBV5-4 and TRBJ2-5; D is unresolved. The length of the CDR3 is 14 residues. Trimming removed 0 bases from V and 2 bases from J, with 8 bases in between. Germline V gene lookup returns CDR1 SGHNT and CDR2 YYREEE (reference sequence). CDR3 region: CASSLGQTQETQYF. CDR3 in DNA: TGTGCCAGCAGCTTGGGACAAACTCAAGAGACCCAGTACTTC.

V gene TRBV14 combines with J gene TRBJ2-1; possibly TRBD1 for D (6 bases). Trimming shortened V by 6 bases and J by 6 bases, and 9 bases separated the two germline ends. The CDR3 has 12 residues. CDR1 is SGHDN, CDR2 FVKESK, per germline. CDR3 region: CASSQGSNEQFF. The CDR3 DNA reads as TGTGCCAGCAGTCAGGGGAGCAATGAGCAGTTCTTC.

The rearrangement links TRBV7-2 to TRBJ2-5, with 7 bases identical to TRBD2. CDR3 length: 16 residues. The ends lost 5 bases at V and 4 bases at J; junction bases unmatched: 13. The germline gives CDR1 SGHTA, CDR2 FQGNSA. CDR3 in amino acids: CASSARMAGVVETQYF. Here the CDR3 DNA reads TGTGCCAGCAGCGCCCGAATGGCGGGAGTCGTAGAGACCCAGTACTTC. The full variable domain, completed using reference TRBV7-2 and TRBJ2-5, is GAGVSQSPSNKVTEKGKDVELRCDPISGHTALYWYRQSLGQGLEFLIYFQGNSAPDKSGLPSDRFSAERTGGSVSTLTIQRTQQEDSAVYLCASSARMAGVVETQYFGPGTRLLVL.

The rearrangement joins TRBV11-2 to TRBJ2-1, with unresolved D. This CDR3 has 14 residues. Between the trimmed V and J ends, which lost 1 base and 4 bases, there was a span of 8 bases. Germline V lookup: CDR1 SGHAT, CDR2 FQNNGV. The DNA of the CDR3 is TGTGCCAGCAGCTTAGGTCCAGTATACAATGAGCAGTTCTTC. Translating gives CASSLGPVYNEQFF.

This clone was detected a few times. This chain uses TRBV21-1 with TRBJ1-4; the table calls TRBD1, which could not be checked here. TRBV21-1 represents a pseudogene. The CDR3 totals 15 residues. CDR3 sequence reads: CASSKVEGGKEKLFF. CDR3 DNA sequence: TGTGCCAGCAGCAAAGTCGAAGGGGGTAAGGAAAAACTGTTTTTT.

The DNA of the CDR3 is TGTGCCAGCAGCTTAGGGCTAGGCATATCCTACAATGAGCAGTTCTTC. Protein sequence: CASSLGLGISYNEQFF. This rearrangement joins TRBV7-6 to TRBJ2-1; the D is unclear. CDR3 length: 16 amino acids. V lost 1 base and J 1 base, leaving 11 bases between the germline ends. The V gene's germline CDR1 is SGHVS and CDR2 FNYEAQ.

This rearrangement joins TRBV30 to TRBJ1-2, with D unclear. The CDR3 covers 11 residues. Between the trimmed V and J ends, which lost 4 bases and 5 bases, there was a span of 8 bases. CDR1 is GTSNPN and CDR2 is SVGIG in the germline V gene (reference sequence). CDR3 region: CAWTAAYGYTF. In nucleotides, the CDR3 is TGTGCCTGGACAGCAGCGTATGGCTACACCTTC.

J is TRBJ2-1 and V is TRBV5-4; the match to TRBD2 covers 8 bases. The CDR3 is 16 amino acids. The J segment lost 4 bases and the V segment lost 6 bases, leaving 12 bases of the junction unmatched. CDR1 and CDR2 (germline): SGHNT, YYREEE (reference sequence). The CDR3 DNA follows: TGTGCCAGCACCCCGTCCGCGGCTAGCGGGTACAATGAGCAGTTCTTC. It encodes CASTPSAASGYNEQFF.

J is TRBJ1-1 and V is TRBV28; D is unresolved. This CDR3 has 13 residues. CDR1 and CDR2 from the germline V gene are MDHEN and SYDVKM. Trimming shortened V by 5 bases and J by 0 bases, and 7 bases separated the two germline ends. The CDR3 DNA follows: TGTGCCAGCAGTCCGTACATGAACACTGAAGCTTTCTTT. Translating it yields CASSPYMNTEAFF. Drawing the rest from reference TRBV28 and TRBJ1-1, the complete variable domain is DVKVTQSSRYLVKRTGEKVFLECVQDMDHENMFWYRQDPGLGLRLIYFSYDVKMKEKGDIPEGYSVSREKKERFSLILESASTNQTSMYLCASSPYMNTEAFFGQGTRLTVV.